This TCR beta chain was sequenced for a study of blood T cell repertoires in COVID-19. Whole-study context: The United States, Italy and Spain provided the acute and convalescent COVID-19 samples.

Assignment of participants to cohorts was predicated upon participant-reported clinical history. Original handling: From reference gene primer amplification, estimates of nucleated cell counts were derived. Sequenced by immunoSEQ multiplex PCR; TCRdb stores in-frame clones only, minus some. The V and J calls and clone size are taken from that table; D and trimming were inferred from the DNA. The sample has hundreds of thousands of clones; approximately 84% are singletons. This TCR was recovered from a man aged 35-49 years who had recovered from COVID-19. Sequenced input: PBMCs or T cells enriched from blood (not recorded which).

This CDR3 reads CASSLSDRLVSYGYTF. CDR3 nucleotide sequence: TGCGCCAGCAGCTTGTCCGACAGGCTCGTCAGCTATGGCTACACCTTC. The chain recombines TRBV5-1 with TRBJ1-2; D possibly corresponds to TRBD1 (6 bases). Germline values: CDR1 SGHRS, CDR2 YFSETQ. The CDR3 runs 16 residues. Trimming removed 1 base at V and 4 bases at J, with 17 bases between.